This TCR beta chain was captured by sequencing in a study of cytomegalovirus exposure and HLA in healthy donors. This clone has only one observation. Germline assignment: CDR1 MDHEN and CDR2 SYDVKM. The CDR3 loop spans 14 amino acids. Trimming took off 5 bases at V and 5 bases at J, with 16 bases between the two ends. With 60 Vbeta and 13 Jbeta primers, the PCR was carried out. This table comes from immunoSEQ multiplex PCR, and its TCRdb copy is limited to in-frame clones, with some not included. This table has about 170,000 clones, approximately 80% appearing once. This TCR was recovered from a male donor in good health and CMV-seronegative. Sequencing was done on a sample of PBMCs. The gene calls are TRBV28 and TRBJ2-7; no clear D gene. The CDR3 spells CASSPRSRPDEQYF. DNA for the CDR3: TGTGCCAGCAGTCCGCGATCCAGGCCGGACGAGCAGTACTTC.